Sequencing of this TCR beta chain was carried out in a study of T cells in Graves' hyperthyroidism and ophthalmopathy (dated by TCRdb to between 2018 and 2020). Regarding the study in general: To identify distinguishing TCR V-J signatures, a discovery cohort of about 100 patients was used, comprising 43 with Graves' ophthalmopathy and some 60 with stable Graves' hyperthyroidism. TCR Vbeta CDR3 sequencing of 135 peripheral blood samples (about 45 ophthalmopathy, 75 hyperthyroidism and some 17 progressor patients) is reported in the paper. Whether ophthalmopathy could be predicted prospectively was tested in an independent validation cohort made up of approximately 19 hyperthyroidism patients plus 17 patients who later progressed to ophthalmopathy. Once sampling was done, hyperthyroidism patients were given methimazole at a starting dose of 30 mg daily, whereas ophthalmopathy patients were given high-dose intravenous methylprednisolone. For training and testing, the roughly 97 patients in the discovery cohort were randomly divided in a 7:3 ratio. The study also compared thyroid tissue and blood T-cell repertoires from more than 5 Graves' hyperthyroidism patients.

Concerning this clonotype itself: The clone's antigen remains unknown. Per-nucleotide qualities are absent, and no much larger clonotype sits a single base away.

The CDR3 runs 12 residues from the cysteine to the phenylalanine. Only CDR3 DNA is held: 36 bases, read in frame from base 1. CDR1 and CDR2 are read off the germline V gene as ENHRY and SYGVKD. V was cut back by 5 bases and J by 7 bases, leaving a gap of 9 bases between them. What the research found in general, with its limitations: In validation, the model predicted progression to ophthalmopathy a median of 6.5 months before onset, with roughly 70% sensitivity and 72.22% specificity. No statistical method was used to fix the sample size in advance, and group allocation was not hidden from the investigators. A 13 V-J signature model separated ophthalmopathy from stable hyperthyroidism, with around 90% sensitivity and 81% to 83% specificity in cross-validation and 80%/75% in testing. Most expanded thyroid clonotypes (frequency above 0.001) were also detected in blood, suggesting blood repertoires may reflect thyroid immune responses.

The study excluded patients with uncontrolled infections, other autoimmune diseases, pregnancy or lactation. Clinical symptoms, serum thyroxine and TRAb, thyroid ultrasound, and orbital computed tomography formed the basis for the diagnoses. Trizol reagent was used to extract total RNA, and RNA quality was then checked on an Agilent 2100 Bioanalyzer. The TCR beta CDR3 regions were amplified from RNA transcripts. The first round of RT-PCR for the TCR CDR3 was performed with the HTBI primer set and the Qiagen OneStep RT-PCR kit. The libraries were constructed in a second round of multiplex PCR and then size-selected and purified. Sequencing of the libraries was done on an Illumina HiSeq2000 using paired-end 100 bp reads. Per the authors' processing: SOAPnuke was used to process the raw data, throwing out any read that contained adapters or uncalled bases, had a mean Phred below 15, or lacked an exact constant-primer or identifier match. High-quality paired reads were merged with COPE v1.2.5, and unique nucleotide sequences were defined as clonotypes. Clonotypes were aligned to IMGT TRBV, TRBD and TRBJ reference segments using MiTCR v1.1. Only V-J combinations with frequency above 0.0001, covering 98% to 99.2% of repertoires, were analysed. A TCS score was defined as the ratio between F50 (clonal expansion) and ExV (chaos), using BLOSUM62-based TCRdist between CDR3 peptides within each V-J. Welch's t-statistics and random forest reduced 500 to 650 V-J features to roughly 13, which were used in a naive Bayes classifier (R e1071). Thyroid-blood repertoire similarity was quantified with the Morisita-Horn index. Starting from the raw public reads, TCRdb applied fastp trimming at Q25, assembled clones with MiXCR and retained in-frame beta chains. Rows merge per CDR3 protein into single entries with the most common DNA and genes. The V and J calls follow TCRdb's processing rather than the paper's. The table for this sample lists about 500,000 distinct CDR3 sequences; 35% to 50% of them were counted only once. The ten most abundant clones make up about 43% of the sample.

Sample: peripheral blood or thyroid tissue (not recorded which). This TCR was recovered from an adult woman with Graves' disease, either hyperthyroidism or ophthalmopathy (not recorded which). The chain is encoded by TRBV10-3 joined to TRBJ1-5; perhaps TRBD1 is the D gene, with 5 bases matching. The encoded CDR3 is CAISPRQQPQHF. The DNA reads TGTGCCATCAGTCCTAGACAGCAGCCCCAGCATTTT.